What follows is one T cell receptor beta chain and its context. The antigen remains undetermined. CDR3 size: 13 residues. CDR1 and CDR2 from the germline V gene are SGHTA and FQGTGA. Deletions cut 5 bases from V and 3 bases from J, with 8 bases between. The study drew all its donors from Caucasian adults living in Nashville, Tennessee. Division of CD4+ cells produced a CD45RA+ naive subset and a CD45RA-negative memory subset. The data were obtained in a study of shared clonotypes between healthy human individuals. Study-level findings and limits: Clonotypes which were not shared had lower generation probabilities than clonotypes that all four donors shared. Compared with memory subsets, naive subsets generally had larger estimated richness.

TCRdb's copy holds only in-frame clones and misses some; the assay was immunoSEQ multiplex PCR. The sample consists of about 2.4 million clones, under 95% of them appearing once. The TCR was taken from a man aged 18 to 30 in good health. Some clones in this sample may be carry-over from other donors' samples. The rearrangement joins TRBV7-3 to TRBJ2-1, with unresolved D. What was sequenced was naive CD4+ T cells from PBMCs. The subset: CD45RA+ positively selected. The CDR3 spells CASSADGYNEQFF. The CDR3 DNA follows: TGTGCCAGCAGCGCGGACGGCTACAATGAGCAGTTCTTC.